This entry lists 4 T cell receptor beta chains sequenced from one sample in a study of blood T cell repertoires in COVID-19. Measured with immunoSEQ multiplex PCR; TCRdb has only the in-frame clones, and not every one. The data hold about 280,000 clones, with about 90% observed a single time. The material sequenced was peripheral blood. The receptors were gathered from a woman under 40 with COVID-19, enrolled during active disease.

The chain recombines TRBV5-4 with TRBJ2-3, with D possibly matching TRBD1 (5 bases). The CDR3 is 15 residues long. Germline loops: CDR1 SGHNT, CDR2 YYREEE (reference sequence). Trimming left V 0 bases short and J 3 bases short, with 11 bases between. The CDR3 reads CASSLVGQGTDTQYF. CDR3 coding DNA: TGTGCCAGCAGCTTGGTTGGGCAGGGAACAGATACGCAGTATTTT.

Only one count was recorded for this clone. This chain joins TRBV5-6 and TRBJ2-5; D call uncertain. V shed 3 bases and J shed 3 bases, with 6 bases lying between them. CDR1 is SGHDT and CDR2 is YYEEEE in the germline V gene. CDR3 length equals 12 residues. The CDR3 here is CASSYTEETQYF. The CDR3 DNA is TGTGCCAGCAGCTACACCGAAGAGACCCAGTACTTC.

The chain is built from TRBV4-1 and TRBJ2-4; D possibly corresponds to TRBD1 (5 bases). The germline V gene encodes CDR1 MGHRA and CDR2 YSYEKL. This CDR3 region has 15 residues. Trimming left V 3 bases short and J 0 bases short, with 9 bases between. The CDR3 region is CASSQGLPAKNIQYF. The CDR3 bases are TGCGCCAGCAGCCAGGGGCTCCCAGCCAAAAACATTCAGTACTTC.

CDR3 sequence (DNA): TGTGCCAGCAGCCCCAGGCCCGCTGGAAACACCATATATTTT. As protein: CASSPRPAGNTIYF. The V call is TRBV6-5, the J call TRBJ1-3, with no clear D. CDR1 is MNHEY, CDR2 SVGAGI, per germline. Trimming pared 6 bases from V and 2 bases from J, leaving 11 bases between. The CDR3 extends over 14 amino acids.